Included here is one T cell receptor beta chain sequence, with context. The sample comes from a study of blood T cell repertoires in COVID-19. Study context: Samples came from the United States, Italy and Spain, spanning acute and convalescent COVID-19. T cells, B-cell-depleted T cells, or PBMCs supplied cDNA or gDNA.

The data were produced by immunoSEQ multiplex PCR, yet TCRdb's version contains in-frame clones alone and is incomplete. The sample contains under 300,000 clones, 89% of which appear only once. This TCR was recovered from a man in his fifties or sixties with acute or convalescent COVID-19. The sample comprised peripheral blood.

The CDR3 is CASSQVGGGANEKLFF. CDR3 nucleotides: TGCGCCAGCAGCCAAGTTGGAGGGGGCGCGAATGAAAAACTGTTTTTT. The chain combines TRBV4-1 with TRBJ1-4; 7 nucleotides match TRBD1. Germline trimming cut 1 base from V and 5 bases from J; bases unmatched to any gene: 7. CDR3 size: 16 residues. Germline-derived CDR1 and CDR2 are MGHRA and YSYEKL.